Many counts were recorded for the clone carrying this TCR beta chain. Its antigen is unknown. The CDR3 runs to 12 residues. The germline gives CDR1 MDHEN, CDR2 SYDVKM. The ends were cut back, 6 bases at V and 5 bases at J, with 11 bases in the middle. The TCRbeta library incorporated unique molecular identifiers. TCRdb passed the PCR reads through MiXCR, listing each CDR3 protein once. Of around 440,000 distinct CDR3 sequences listed, over 9.5% were seen once; the top ten hold around 2%. The data derive from a study of T-cell reconstitution after alpha-beta-depleted transplantation in children. Whole-study results and caveats: For some patients, TCRbeta diversity was high at day 60 because of recipient T cells and thymic progenitors that survived. One year after transplant, T-cell counts and diversity came mostly from newly produced T cells. Approximately two months post-transplant, alpha-beta T cells reportedly originated from several hundred expanded graft clones.

Sequencing was performed on PBMCs, taken before TCRalphabeta/CD19-depleted stem cell transplant. The chain combines TRBV28 with TRBJ2-7, with unresolved D. This TCR was sampled from a child between 2 and 9 years old with inherited bone marrow failure, due to receive a stem cell transplant. DNA for the CDR3: TGTGCCAGCAGCCGGGTCGTAAACGAGCAGTACTTC. Amino acids: CASSRVVNEQYF. The variable domain in full, with the rest retrieved from reference TRBV28 and TRBJ2-7, is DVKVTQSSRYLVKRTGEKVFLECVQDMDHENMFWYRQDPGLGLRLIYFSYDVKMKEKGDIPEGYSVSREKKERFSLILESASTNQTSMYLCASSRVVNEQYFGPGTRLTVT.